This T cell receptor (beta chain) was recovered during a study of blood T cell repertoires in COVID-19. Enrolled through a virtual design, the participants were between roughly 18 and 90 years of age and came from about two dozen US areas. In the original workflow: From reference gene primer amplification, estimates of nucleated cell counts were derived. Data came from immunoSEQ multiplex PCR; TCRdb stores just in-frame clones and leaves some out. Clonal size and the V and J genes are those of that table, whereas D and trimming came from the DNA. The sample yields a few hundred thousand clones, approximately 86% seen once. The CDR3 totals 16 residues. Trimming took 3 bases from V and 7 from J, leaving 18 bases between them. Germline V gene data show CDR1 as SGHVS and CDR2 as FQNEAQ.

The TCR comes from a woman between 50 and 59 years old with acute COVID-19. Sample: PBMCs or T cells enriched from blood (not recorded which). The chain has TRBV7-8 and TRBJ2-2, with D possibly TRBD1 on 6 matching bases. CDR3: CASSLSNRAGGGELFF. The CDR3, as DNA: TGTGCCAGCAGCTTGTCGAACAGGGCGGGCGGCGGGGAGCTGTTTTTT.